The clone carrying this TCR beta chain was seen a handful of times. The antigen is unknown. Among the patients, aged 18 to 65, hyperthyroidism was newly diagnosed and had lasted under 2 months. Patients having uncontrolled infection, another autoimmune disease, pregnancy or lactation were not included. The source of the sample is a study of T cells in Graves' hyperthyroidism and ophthalmopathy. General study findings and limits: Blood shared most expanded thyroid clonotypes above 0.001. Ophthalmopathy onset followed model prediction by a median approximately seven months.

CDR3 length equals 14 residues. Germline trimming cut 6 bases from V and 7 bases from J; bases unmatched to any gene: 8. Per germline, CDR1 MDHEN and CDR2 SYDVKM. Amplified TCR beta CDR3 regions derived from RNA transcripts. First-round RT-PCR targeting the TCR CDR3 was performed with the HTBI primer set. TCRdb passed the multiplex PCR reads through MiXCR, listing each CDR3 protein once. The sample carries a few hundred thousand distinct CDR3 sequences, around 16% recorded once. V gene TRBV28 combines with J gene TRBJ1-4; 7 positions agree with TRBD1. The sequenced sample was blood. This sequence originates from a woman between 18 and 29 years old with Graves' hyperthyroidism. CDR3 in DNA: TGTGCCAGCAGCCGAGGGGGCTACGGTGAAAAACTGTTTTTT. It is translated as CASSRGGYGEKLFF.